This T cell receptor (beta chain) appears in the sequencing data of a study of T cell responses to AZD1222 COVID-19 vaccine. Second-dose intervals of approximately 4 or approximately 12 weeks were pooled. General study results and limits: There were mostly white British donors and more females than males, and clonal diversity was possibly underestimated. Spike-specific TCR breadth and depth were elevated following two AZD1222 doses.

Germline-derived CDR1 and CDR2 are KGHDR and SFDVKD. Trimming removed 4 bases at V and 8 bases at J, with 13 bases between. This CDR3 has 13 residues. Regarding this clone: Its specificity is unknown.

Method: immunoSEQ multiplex PCR; TCRdb's copy keeps in-frame clones and lacks some. The profile shows around 120,000 clones, approximately 90% of them singletons. V gene TRBV24-1 combines with J gene TRBJ1-2, with D tentatively TRBD1 (5 bases). The source material was peripheral blood, sampled 28 days after the second AZD1222 dose. The receptor was isolated from an adult who received the AZD1222 COVID-19 vaccine. The CDR3 coding sequence is TGTGCCACCAGTGAGGAGGGGCGCCGAGGCTACACCTTC. Its protein product is CATSEEGRRGYTF.